These 12 T cell receptor beta chains share one sample of origin, sequenced in a study of T cells in Graves' hyperthyroidism and ophthalmopathy. What was amplified from RNA transcripts were TCR beta CDR3 regions. The TCR CDR3 was amplified in a first-round RT-PCR using the HTBI primer set. TCRdb fed the multiplex PCR reads into MiXCR, producing one record per CDR3 protein. The data hold hundreds of thousands of distinct CDR3 sequences, with about 38% observed a single time. Input material: blood. These receptor sequences come from a young man with Graves' hyperthyroidism.

This clonotype was observed at least ten times. The chain recombines TRBV2 with TRBJ1-2; D might be TRBD1 (6 bases). The CDR3 spans 11 residues. Germline CDR1 reads SNHLY; CDR2 reads FYNNEI. V was trimmed by 9 bases and J by 7 bases, leaving 12 bases between them. CDR3 in DNA: TGTGCCAGAGAACAGGGAGTTGGCTACACCTTC. Protein sequence: CAREQGVGYTF.

This chain's CDR3 is CAGRAQTDGYYEQYF. As DNA, the CDR3 is TGCGCCGGCCGTGCCCAGACCGACGGCTACTACGAGCAGTACTTC. The chain combines TRBV10-1 with TRBJ2-7; D gene uncertain. The length of the CDR3 is 15 residues. V lost 11 bases and J lost 3, with 23 bases in between. In germline, CDR1 is WNHNN, CDR2 SYGVQD (reference sequence).

This clonotype appeared many times. The rearrangement joins TRBV29-1 to TRBJ1-2, with a tentative D call TRBD1 (5 bases). The germline CDR1 and CDR2 sequences are SQVTM and ANQGSEA. V was cut by 6 bases and J by 4 bases, with 15 bases left in between. This CDR3 comprises 13 residues. The CDR3, as DNA: TGCAGCGTGAGGGAGGGACTGGGCTATGGCTACACCTTC. This codes for CSVREGLGYGYTF.

This chain connects TRBV12-3 or TRBV12-4 to TRBJ2-7, with TRBD1 as a possible D gene (7 bases). V gave up 5 bases and J gave up 5 bases, with 13 bases separating them. The CDR3 consists of 13 residues. The CDR3 loop is CASSGGTAHEQYF. In DNA form, the CDR3 reads TGTGCCAGCAGTGGAGGGACAGCCCACGAGCAGTACTTC.

This chain uses TRBV3-1 with TRBJ2-7; D is possibly TRBD2 (6 bases). The CDR3 has 14 residues. CDR1 and CDR2 (germline): LGHDT, YNNKEL (reference sequence). Trimming removed 3 bases from V and 0 bases from J, with 9 bases in between. Here the CDR3 DNA reads TGTGCCAGCAGCCAGATCGGGGGCTCCTACGAGCAGTACTTC. Protein product: CASSQIGGSYEQYF.

Many counts were recorded for this clonotype. The V gene is TRBV2, the J gene TRBJ1-1; 7 bases are a match to TRBD1. Germline assignment: CDR1 SNHLY and CDR2 FYNNEI. V shed 4 bases and J 3 bases; nucleotides not matched to a gene: 2. The CDR3 has 13 residues. This CDR3 is CASSGQGDTEAFF. The CDR3 DNA reads as TGTGCCAGCAGTGGACAGGGCGACACTGAAGCTTTCTTT. The full variable domain, in which reference TRBV2 and TRBJ1-1 provide the parts outside the CDR3, is EPEVTQTPSHQVTQMGQEVILRCVPISNHLYFYWYRQILGQKVEFLVSFYNNEISEKSEIFDDQFSVERPDGSNFTLKIRSTKLEDSAMYFCASSGQGDTEAFFGQGTRLTVV.

The CDR3 bases are TGCAGTGCTAGAGTGCCAGGCCTGGACAGGGGGCCTGGAAACACCATATATTTT. It specifies CSARVPGLDRGPGNTIYF. The V and J genes are TRBV20-1 and TRBJ1-3, with 11 bases fitting TRBD1. The CDR3 runs to 18 residues. Trimming cost V 1 base and J 2 bases; bases outside gene matches: 10. Germline assignment: CDR1 DFQATT and CDR2 SNEGSKA (reference sequence).

This clonotype appeared many times. The gene calls are TRBV29-1 and TRBJ1-1; perhaps TRBD1 as D (6 bases). The CDR3 has 13 residues. CDR1 and CDR2 from the germline V gene are SQVTM and ANQGSEA. V was shortened by 2 bases and J by 6 bases, with 13 bases between the two germline ends. CDR3 nucleotide sequence: TGCAGCGTTGAATCCTATCAGGGGTCTGAAGCTTTCTTT. It yields the protein CSVESYQGSEAFF.

This rearrangement joins TRBV11-2 to TRBJ2-2, with TRBD1 identical over 7 bases. CDR3 length: 17 amino acids. Trimming took 2 bases from V and 1 from J; bases not matched to a gene: 7. CDR1 is SGHAT, CDR2 FQNNGV, per germline. Here the CDR3 reads CASSLLPGTENTGELFF. CDR3 DNA: TGTGCCAGCAGCTTACTTCCCGGGACAGAGAACACCGGGGAGCTGTTTTTT.

The gene calls are TRBV5-1 and TRBJ1-6; weak D call: TRBD1 (6 bases). The germline V gene has CDR1 SGHRS and CDR2 YFSETQ. The CDR3 covers 14 residues. V was pared by 6 bases and J by 5 bases, with 12 bases between. CDR3 region: CASMAGGDNSPLHF. CDR3 bases: TGCGCCAGCATGGCCGGGGGCGATAATTCACCCCTCCACTTT.

The rearrangement joins TRBV6-5 to TRBJ1-5, with D uncertain. Germline V gene data show CDR1 as MNHEY and CDR2 as SVGAGI. The ends were cut back, 4 bases at V and 2 bases at J, with 15 bases in the middle. The length of the CDR3 is 16 residues. CDR3 loop: CASSLRVRTGNQPQHF. CDR3 bases: TGTGCCAGCAGTTTGCGTGTTAGGACGGGCAATCAGCCCCAGCATTTT.

This rearrangement joins TRBV7-9 to TRBJ2-5, with 7 nucleotides matching TRBD1. This CDR3 region has 13 residues. Germline CDR1 reads SEHNR; CDR2 reads FQNEAQ (reference sequence). The ends lost 5 bases at V and 6 bases at J; junction bases unmatched: 6. For the CDR3, the DNA is TGTGCCAGCAGCCGACAGGGTGAGCAGACCCAGTACTTC. Translated: CASSRQGEQTQYF.